This T cell receptor (beta chain) emerged from a study of tumor-infiltrating lymphocytes in oesophageal squamous cell carcinoma. Each CDR3 protein is one row after TCRdb ran MiXCR on the PCR reads. The sample shows 9,500 to 15,000 distinct CDR3 sequences, approximately 50% of them seen only once. The germline V gene has CDR1 MDHEN and CDR2 SYDVKM. This CDR3 contains 12 residues. Trimming removed 3 bases at V and 8 bases at J, with 10 bases between. V gene TRBV28 combines with J gene TRBJ1-2; the D is unclear. Specimen: esophageal tumor tissue. The origin of this receptor is a female donor with esophageal squamous cell carcinoma. The CDR3 sequence: CASSFAGRGYTF. Written as DNA, the CDR3 is TGTGCCAGCAGTTTTGCAGGACGAGGCTACACCTTC.